This TCR beta chain was profiled in a study of blood T cell repertoires in COVID-19. Study in general: COVID-19 samples collected from the United States, Italy and Spain covered acute and convalescent phases. T cells, B-cell-depleted T cells, or PBMCs provided the cDNA or gDNA that served as material.

Seattle patients were enrolled during active infection and followed longitudinally. Original data processing: Scientists estimated how many nucleated cells there were by amplifying reference gene primers. Libraries were prepared by immunoSEQ multiplex PCR; TCRdb keeps only in-frame clonotypes and omits some of them. D and trimming were read from the DNA, whereas the V and J calls and clone size are those reported in that table. The table shows about 220,000 clones, with approximately 85% occurring only once. Trimming pared 0 bases from V and 0 bases from J, leaving 6 bases between. This CDR3 has 15 amino acids. The germline CDR1 and CDR2 sequences are KGHSH and LQKENI.

The sample was peripheral blood. This clonotype was obtained from a woman in her seventies with COVID-19, enrolled during active disease. The rearrangement joins TRBV18 to TRBJ1-5; D is undetermined. The CDR3 sequence: CASSPPGDSNQPQHF. CDR3 bases: TGTGCCAGCTCACCACCCGGAGATAGCAATCAGCCCCAGCATTTT.